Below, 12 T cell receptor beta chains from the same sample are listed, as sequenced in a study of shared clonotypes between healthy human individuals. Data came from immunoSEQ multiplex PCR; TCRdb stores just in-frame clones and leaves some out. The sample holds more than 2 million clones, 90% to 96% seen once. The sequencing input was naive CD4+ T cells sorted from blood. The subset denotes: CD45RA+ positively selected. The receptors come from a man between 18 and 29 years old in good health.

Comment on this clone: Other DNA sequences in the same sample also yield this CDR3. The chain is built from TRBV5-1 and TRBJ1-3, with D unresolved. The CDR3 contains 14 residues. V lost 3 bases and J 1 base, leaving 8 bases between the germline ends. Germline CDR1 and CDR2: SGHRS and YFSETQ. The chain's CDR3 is CASSSGVSGNTIYF. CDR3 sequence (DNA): TGCGCCAGCAGCTCCGGGGTATCTGGAAACACCATATATTTT.

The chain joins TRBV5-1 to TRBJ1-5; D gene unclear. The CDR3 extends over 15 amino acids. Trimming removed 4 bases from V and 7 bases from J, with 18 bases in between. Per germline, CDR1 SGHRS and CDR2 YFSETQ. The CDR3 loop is CASSPKGGLGQPQHF. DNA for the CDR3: TGCGCCAGCAGCCCGAAGGGTGGGTTGGGACAGCCCCAGCATTTT.

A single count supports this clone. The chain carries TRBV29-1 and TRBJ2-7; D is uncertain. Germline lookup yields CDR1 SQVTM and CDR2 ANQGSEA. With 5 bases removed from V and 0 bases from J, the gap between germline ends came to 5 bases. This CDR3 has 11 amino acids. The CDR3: CSVRSSYEQYF. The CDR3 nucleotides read TGCAGCGTTAGGAGCTCCTACGAGCAGTACTTC.

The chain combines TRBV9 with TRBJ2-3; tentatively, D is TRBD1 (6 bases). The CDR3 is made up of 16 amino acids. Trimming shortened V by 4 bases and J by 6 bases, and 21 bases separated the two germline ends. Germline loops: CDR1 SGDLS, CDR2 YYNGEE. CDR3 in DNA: TGTGCCAGCAGCCCAGGGGCCCACCGAAATACGGATACGCAGTATTTT. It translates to CASSPGAHRNTDTQYF.

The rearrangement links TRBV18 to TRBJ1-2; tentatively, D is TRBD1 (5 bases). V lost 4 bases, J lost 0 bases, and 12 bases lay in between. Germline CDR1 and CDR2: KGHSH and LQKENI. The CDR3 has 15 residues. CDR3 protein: CASSQGEGTNYGYTF. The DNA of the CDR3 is TGTGCCAGCTCACAAGGGGAAGGAACTAACTATGGCTACACCTTC.

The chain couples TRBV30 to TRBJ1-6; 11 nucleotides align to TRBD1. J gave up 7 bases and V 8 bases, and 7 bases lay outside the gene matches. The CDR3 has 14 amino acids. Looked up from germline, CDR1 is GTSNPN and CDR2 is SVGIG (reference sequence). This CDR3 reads CARDGTGGNSPLHF. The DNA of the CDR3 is TGTGCCCGGGATGGGACAGGGGGAAATTCACCCCTCCACTTT. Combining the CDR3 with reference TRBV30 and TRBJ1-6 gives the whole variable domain SQTIHQWPATLVQPVGSPLSLECTVEGTSNPNLYWYRQAAGRGLQLLFYSVGIGQISSEVPQNLSASRPQDRQFILSSKKLLLSDSGFYLCARDGTGGNSPLHFGNGTRLTVT.

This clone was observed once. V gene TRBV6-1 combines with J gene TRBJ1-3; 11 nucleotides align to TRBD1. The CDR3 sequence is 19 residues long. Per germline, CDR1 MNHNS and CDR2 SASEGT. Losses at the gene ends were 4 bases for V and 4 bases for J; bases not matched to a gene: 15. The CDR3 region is CASSGWGQGEIYLGNTIYF. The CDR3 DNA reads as TGTGCCAGCAGTGGTTGGGGACAGGGGGAAATTTACTTAGGAAACACCATATATTTT.

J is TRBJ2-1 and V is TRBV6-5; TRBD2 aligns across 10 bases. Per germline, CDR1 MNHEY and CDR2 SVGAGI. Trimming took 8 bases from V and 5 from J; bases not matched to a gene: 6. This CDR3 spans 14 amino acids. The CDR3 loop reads CASGSGRFNNEQFF. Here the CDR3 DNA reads TGTGCCAGCGGTAGCGGGAGGTTCAACAATGAGCAGTTCTTC.

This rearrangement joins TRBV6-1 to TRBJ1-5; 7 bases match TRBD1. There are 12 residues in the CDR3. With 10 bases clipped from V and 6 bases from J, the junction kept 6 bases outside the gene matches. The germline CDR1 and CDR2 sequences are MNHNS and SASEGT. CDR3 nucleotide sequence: TGTGCCATCCGACAGGGTGGTCAGCCCCAGCATTTT. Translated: CAIRQGGQPQHF.

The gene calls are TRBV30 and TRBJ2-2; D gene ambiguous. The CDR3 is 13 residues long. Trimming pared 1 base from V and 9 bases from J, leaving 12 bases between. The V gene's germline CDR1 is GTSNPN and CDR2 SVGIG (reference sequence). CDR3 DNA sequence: TGTGCCTGGAGTGCCGGGTACGGCCGGGAGCTGTTTTTT. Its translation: CAWSAGYGRELFF.

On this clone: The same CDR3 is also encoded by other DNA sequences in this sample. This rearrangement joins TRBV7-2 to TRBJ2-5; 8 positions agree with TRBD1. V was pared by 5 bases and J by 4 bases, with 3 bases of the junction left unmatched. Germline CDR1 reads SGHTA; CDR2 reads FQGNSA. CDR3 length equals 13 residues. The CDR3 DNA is TGTGCCAGCAGCCCCAGGGGGCTAGAGACCCAGTACTTC. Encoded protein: CASSPRGLETQYF.

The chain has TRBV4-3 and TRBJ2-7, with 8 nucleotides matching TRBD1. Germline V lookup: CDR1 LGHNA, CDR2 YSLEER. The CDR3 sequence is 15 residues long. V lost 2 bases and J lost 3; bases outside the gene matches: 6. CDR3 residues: CASSQLSDRDYEQYF. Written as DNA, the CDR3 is TGCGCCAGCAGCCAACTGTCGGACAGGGACTACGAGCAGTACTTC.